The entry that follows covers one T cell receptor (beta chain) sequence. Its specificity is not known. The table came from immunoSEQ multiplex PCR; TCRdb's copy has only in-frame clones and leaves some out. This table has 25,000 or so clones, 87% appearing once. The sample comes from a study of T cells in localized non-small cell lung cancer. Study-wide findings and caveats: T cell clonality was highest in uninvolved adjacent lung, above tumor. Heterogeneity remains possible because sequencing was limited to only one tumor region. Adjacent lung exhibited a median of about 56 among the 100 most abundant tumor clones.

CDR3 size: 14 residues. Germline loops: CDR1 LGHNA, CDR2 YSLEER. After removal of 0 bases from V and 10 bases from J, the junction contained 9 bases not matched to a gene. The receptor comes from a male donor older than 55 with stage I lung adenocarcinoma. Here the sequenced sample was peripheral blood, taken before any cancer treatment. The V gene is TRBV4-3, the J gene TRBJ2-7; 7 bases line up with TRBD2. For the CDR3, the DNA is TGCGCCAGCAGCCAAGAGGGGGGGACCCTATTCCAGTACTTC. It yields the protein CASSQEGGTLFQYF.